Listed below are T cell receptor beta chains from one sample, sequenced in a study of control samples from healthy donors and cancer patients. Produced via immunoSEQ multiplex PCR; TCRdb's table is partial and in-frame only. The table shows approximately 86,000 clones, with approximately 89% occurring only once. Source material: blood. These receptor sequences come from a man aged 25 to 40 in good health. CDR3s include the opening cysteine and the closing phenylalanine or tryptophan. The D gene is left open where the match is weak. Clone size, where shown, is once, few, many, or a class for clones that have expanded.

>TRBJ1-2|NA|NA|TRBV27
TGTGCCAGCAGTCTTACTTACTCAGGACGCTTAGGCTATGGCTACACCTTC
CASSLTYSGRLGYGYTF
>TRBJ2-3|NA|NA|TRBV5-1
TGCGCCAGCAGCCTGGCTTCAGATACGCAGTATTTT
CASSLASDTQYF
>TRBJ2-7|NA|NA|TRBV10-3
TGTGCCATCAGGACTAACGGGGGTCCTTCCTACGAGCAGTACTTC
CAIRTNGGPSYEQYF
>TRBJ1-5|NA|NA|TRBV4-1
TGCGCCAGCAGCCATCAAAGTCAGCCCCAGCATTTT
CASSHQSQPQHF
>TRBJ2-3|NA|NA|TRBV24-1
TGTGCCACCAGTGATTATGGGGAAACAGATACGCAGTATTTT
CATSDYGETDTQYF
>TRBJ2-3|NA|NA|TRBV7-9
TGTGCCAGCAGCTCCGGTGGAGATACGCAGTATTTT
CASSSGGDTQYF
>TRBJ1-1|NA|NA|TRBV4-1
TGCGCCAGCAGCCAAGATTCGGGGGCTTCGGGAACTGAAGCTTTCTTT
CASSQDSGASGTEAFF
>TRBJ2-5|NA|NA|TRBV7-8
TGTGCCAGCAGCTTAGCGGGGGAGAAAGAGACCCAGTACTTC
CASSLAGEKETQYF
>TRBJ1-1|NA|TRBD1|TRBV3-1/TRBV3-2
TGTGCCAGCAGCCGCGGGGACAGTCCTGAAGCTTTCTTT
CASSRGDSPEAFF
>TRBJ2-1|NA|TRBD2|TRBV7-2
TGTGCCAGCAGCCAAAGGGGACTAGTATCCAATGAGCAGTTCTTC
CASSQRGLVSNEQFF
>TRBJ1-1|NA|NA|TRBV5-1
TGCGCCAGCAGCGTCGGACAGCCCACTGAAGCTTTCTTT
CASSVGQPTEAFF
>TRBJ2-1|few|NA|TRBV5-6
TGTGCCAGCAGCTTGTTACAGGGCTACAATGAGCAGTTCTTC
CASSLLQGYNEQFF
>TRBJ1-1|NA|NA|TRBV5-1
TGCGCCAGCAGTCAGAACACTGAAGCTTTCTTT
CASSQNTEAFF
>TRBJ2-5|NA|NA|TRBV19
TGTGCCAGTAGTATAGCTGGCAGACAAGAGACCCAGTACTTC
CASSIAGRQETQYF
>TRBJ1-5|NA|NA|TRBV5-1
TGCGCCAGCAGCCCCGGATCGGCAGGGCATCAGCCCCAGCATTTT
CASSPGSAGHQPQHF
>TRBJ1-2|once|NA|TRBV6-2/TRBV6-3
TGTGCCAGCAGTTACGATACGAGCTATGGCTACACCTTC
CASSYDTSYGYTF
>TRBJ1-5|NA|NA|TRBV28
TGTGCCAGCAGTCTCCTCGACAGCCTCGTTCGGCCCCAGCATTTT
CASSLLDSLVRPQHF
>TRBJ1-2|NA|TRBD1|TRBV9
TGTGCCAGCAGCGCGACGTTTGGACAGGCCTTCCTTGGCTACACCTTC
CASSATFGQAFLGYTF
>TRBJ1-5|NA|TRBD1|TRBV12-5
TGTGCTAGTGGTTTGGGGGACAGGGGCAATCAGCCCCAGCATTTT
CASGLGDRGNQPQHF
>TRBJ2-2|NA|NA|TRBV7-9
TGTGCCAGCAGCGTCTTGGACGGCCAAATGGTCGCCCGAACCGGGGAGCTGTTTTTT
CASSVLDGQMVARTGELFF
>TRBJ1-1|NA|TRBD1|TRBV29-1
TGCAGCGTCCTGGACAGGGGGTTGGCGGCTGAAGCTTTCTTT
CSVLDRGLAAEAFF
>TRBJ2-1|NA|TRBD1|TRBV6-7
TGTGCCAGCAGGCAGATGGTACCAGGGGGCATGATCGTCGATGAGCAGTTCTTC
CASRQMVPGGMIVDEQFF
>TRBJ1-1|NA|NA|TRBV5-1
TGCGCCAGCGGTTCAGGACAGCCTGTTGATGAAGCTTTCTTT
CASGSGQPVDEAFF
>TRBJ2-4|NA|NA|TRBV29-1
TGCAGCGTTGTTGAGTTCAGCATTCAGTACTTC
CSVVEFSIQYF
>TRBJ2-5|NA|TRBD1|TRBV7-7
TGTGCCAGCAGCAACCGGGACAGGGTGGGAGAGACCCAGTACTTC
CASSNRDRVGETQYF
>TRBJ1-1|few|TRBD1|TRBV19
TGTGCCAGTAGCACCTTACAGGGGGCTGAAGCTTTCTTT
CASSTLQGAEAFF
>TRBJ1-6|NA|NA|TRBV30
TGTGCCTGGAGTGCGATGACAGGTGCAAATTCACCCCTCCACTTT
CAWSAMTGANSPLHF
>TRBJ2-7|NA|NA|TRBV27
TGTGCCAGCAGTTTATCATCGGTACCCTACTACGAGCAGTACTTC
CASSLSSVPYYEQYF
>TRBJ2-7|NA|TRBD1|TRBV7-9
TGTGCCAGCAGCTCTTACAGGGGGTCCTACGAGCAGTACTTC
CASSSYRGSYEQYF
>TRBJ1-2|NA|NA|TRBV6-5
TGTGCCAGCACCCCTGACAGCCCCTATGGCTACACCTTC
CASTPDSPYGYTF
>TRBJ2-5|NA|NA|TRBV6-5
TGTGCCAGCAGTTACTTCGCGGGGGCAGAAGAGACCCAGTACTTC
CASSYFAGAEETQYF
>TRBJ2-5|NA|TRBD2|TRBV4-2
TGTGCCAGCAGCCAAGAGGGCGGGGGGACAAAAGAGACCCAGTACTTC
CASSQEGGGTKETQYF
>TRBJ2-3|NA|TRBD2|TRBV6-5
TGTGCCAGCAGGGATACGGGACTACCCACAGATACGCAGTATTTT
CASRDTGLPTDTQYF
>TRBJ1-4|NA|NA|TRBV27
TGTGCCAGCAGGGAACAGGGACGGGAGGAAAAACTGTTTTTT
CASREQGREEKLFF
>TRBJ1-5|NA|TRBD1|TRBV27
TGTGCCAGCAGTTTAATAGGGGGCAGGGGTCAGCCCCAGCATTTT
CASSLIGGRGQPQHF
>TRBJ1-4|once|TRBD1|TRBV9
TGTGCCAGCAGCGTAGGGGGGACAGACCATAATGAAAAACTGTTTTTT
CASSVGGTDHNEKLFF
>TRBJ1-3|few|NA|TRBV30
TGTGCCTGGAGTGCCCAGGGCGTCTCTGGAAACACCATATATTTT
CAWSAQGVSGNTIYF